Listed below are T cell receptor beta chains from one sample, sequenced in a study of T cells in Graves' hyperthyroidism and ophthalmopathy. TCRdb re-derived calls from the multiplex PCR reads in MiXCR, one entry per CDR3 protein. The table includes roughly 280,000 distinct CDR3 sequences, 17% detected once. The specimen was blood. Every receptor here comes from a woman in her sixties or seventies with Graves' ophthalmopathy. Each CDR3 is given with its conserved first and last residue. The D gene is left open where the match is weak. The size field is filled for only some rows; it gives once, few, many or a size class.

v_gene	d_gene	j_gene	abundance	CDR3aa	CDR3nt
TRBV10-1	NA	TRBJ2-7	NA	CASSESLGPVSEQYF	TGCGCCAGCAGTGAGTCGTTAGGACCAGTATCCGAGCAGTACTTC
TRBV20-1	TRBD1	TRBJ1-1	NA	CSAHSQGMARTEAFF	TGCAGTGCTCATTCACAGGGGATGGCTAGGACTGAAGCTTTCTTT
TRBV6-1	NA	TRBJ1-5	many	CASSSAGGNQPQHF	TGTGCCAGCAGTTCCGCCGGGGGGAATCAGCCCCAGCATTTT
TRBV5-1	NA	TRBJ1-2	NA	CASSLWTENYGYTF	TGCGCCAGCAGCCTGTGGACAGAGAACTATGGCTACACCTTC
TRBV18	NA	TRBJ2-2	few	CASSGLTGELFF	TGTGCCAGCTCCGGACTCACCGGGGAGCTGTTTTTT
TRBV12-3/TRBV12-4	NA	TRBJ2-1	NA	CASSSRAWNEQFF	TGTGCCAGCAGTTCCCGAGCGTGGAATGAGCAGTTCTTC
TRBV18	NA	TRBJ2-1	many	CASSPSRGEQFF	TGTGCCAGCTCACCATCCAGGGGAGAGCAGTTCTTC
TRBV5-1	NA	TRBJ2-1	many	CASRRDSYNEQFF	TGCGCCAGCAGACGAGACAGCTACAATGAGCAGTTCTTC
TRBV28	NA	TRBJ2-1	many	CASRVPAGTNNEQFF	TGTGCCAGCAGGGTTCCAGCCGGGACAAACAATGAGCAGTTCTTC
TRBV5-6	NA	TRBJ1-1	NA	CASSPPSGGLTEAFF	TGTGCCAGCAGTCCCCCTAGCGGGGGGCTGACTGAAGCTTTCTTT
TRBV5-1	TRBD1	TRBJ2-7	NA	CASSPSGTEAEQYF	TGCGCCAGCAGCCCCTCCGGGACAGAGGCCGAGCAGTACTTC
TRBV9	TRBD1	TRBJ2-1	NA	CASSAGGHDPQFF	TGTGCCAGCAGCGCAGGGGGCCATGACCCACAGTTCTTC
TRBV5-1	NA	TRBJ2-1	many	CASSEGKGEVGYLEQFF	TGCGCCAGCAGCGAAGGGAAGGGTGAAGTAGGCTATTTGGAACAGTTCTTC
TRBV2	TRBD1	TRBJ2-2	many	CASRPDRLNTGELFF	TGTGCCAGCAGACCGGACAGGCTGAACACCGGGGAGCTGTTTTTT
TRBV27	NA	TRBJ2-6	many	CASSLIGAGANVLTF	TGTGCCAGCAGTTTAATAGGGGCTGGGGCCAACGTCCTGACTTTC
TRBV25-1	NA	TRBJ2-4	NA	CASSSPGRNIQYF	TGTGCCAGCAGTTCGCCAGGGAGGAACATTCAGTACTTC
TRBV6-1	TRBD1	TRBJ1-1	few	CASTRQGNGFNTEAFF	TGTGCCAGCACTCGACAGGGGAATGGATTTAACACTGAAGCTTTCTTT
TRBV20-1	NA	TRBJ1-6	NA	CSARRRSGNNSPLHF	TGCAGTGCTAGAAGGCGGTCAGGCAATAATTCACCCCTCCACTTT
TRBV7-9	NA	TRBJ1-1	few	CASSLVRGRENTEAFF	TGTGCCAGCAGCTTAGTTCGGGGCAGGGAAAACACTGAAGCTTTCTTT
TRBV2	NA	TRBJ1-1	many	CASSEEYRAEAFF	TGTGCCAGCAGTGAAGAGTACAGGGCGGAAGCTTTCTTT
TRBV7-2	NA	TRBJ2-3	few	CASSLGSRTDTQYF	TGTGCCAGCAGCTTGGGGTCTCGCACAGATACGCAGTATTTT
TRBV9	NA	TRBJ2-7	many	CASSVATGRHEQYF	TGTGCCAGCAGCGTAGCTACAGGGCGGCACGAGCAGTACTTC
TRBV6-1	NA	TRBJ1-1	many	CASSSTGSNTEAFF	TGTGCCAGCAGTTCTACAGGATCGAACACTGAAGCTTTCTTT
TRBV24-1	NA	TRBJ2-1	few	CATSDIGSYDYNEQFF	TGTGCCACCAGTGATATAGGGAGTTATGACTACAATGAGCAGTTCTTC
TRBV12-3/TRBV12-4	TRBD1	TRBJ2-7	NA	CASSLGQREDEQYF	TGTGCCAGCAGTCTGGGACAGAGAGAGGACGAGCAGTACTTC
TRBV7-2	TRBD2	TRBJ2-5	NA	CASLLLASGQETQYF	TGTGCCAGCTTACTATTGGCTAGCGGACAAGAGACCCAGTACTTC
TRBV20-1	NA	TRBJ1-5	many	CSARPFRVGQPQHF	TGCAGTGCTAGACCATTCAGGGTCGGTCAGCCCCAGCATTTT
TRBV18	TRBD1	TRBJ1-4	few	CASSPRGTGRGEKLFF	TGTGCCAGCTCACCACGAGGGACAGGGAGGGGCGAAAAACTGTTTTTT
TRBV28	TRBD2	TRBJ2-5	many	CASSQGLAGGLETQYF	TGTGCCAGCAGTCAAGGACTAGCGGGAGGCCTAGAGACCCAGTACTTC
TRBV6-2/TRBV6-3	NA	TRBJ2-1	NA	CASRPGRHNEQFF	TGTGCCAGCCGCCCCGGGCGCCACAATGAGCAGTTCTTC
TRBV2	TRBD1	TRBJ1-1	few	CASSRTGPAFF	TGTGCCAGCAGCCGGACAGGTCCTGCTTTCTTT
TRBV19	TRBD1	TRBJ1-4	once	CASSPLPGQGTNEKLFF	TGTGCCAGTAGCCCTCTCCCCGGACAGGGAACTAATGAAAAACTGTTTTTT
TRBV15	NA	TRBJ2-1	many	CATSRGGDLTYNEQFF	TGTGCCACCAGCAGAGGTGGGGACTTGACGTACAATGAGCAGTTCTTC
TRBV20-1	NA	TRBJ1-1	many	CSARAQTRGTEAFF	TGCAGTGCTAGGGCACAGACCCGAGGCACTGAAGCTTTCTTT
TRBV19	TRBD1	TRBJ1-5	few	CASTPSRTGGSQPQHF	TGTGCCAGTACTCCCTCCCGCACAGGGGGCAGTCAGCCCCAGCATTTT
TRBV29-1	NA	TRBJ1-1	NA	CSVSQGDTEAFF	TGCAGCGTTTCACAGGGTGACACTGAAGCTTTCTTT
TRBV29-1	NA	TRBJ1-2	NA	CSVGTYQGDYGYTF	TGCAGCGTTGGGACCTATCAGGGAGACTATGGCTACACCTTC
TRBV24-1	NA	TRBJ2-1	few	CATSVGGENEQFF	TGTGCCACCAGTGTCGGGGGCGAAAATGAGCAGTTCTTC
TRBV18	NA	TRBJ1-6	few	CASSPTPSSPLHF	TGTGCCAGCTCACCTACTCCCTCCTCACCCCTCCACTTT
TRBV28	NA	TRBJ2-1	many	CASTYGTFEQFF	TGTGCCAGCACCTACGGGACTTTTGAGCAGTTCTTC
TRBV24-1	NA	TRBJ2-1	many	CATSGGRVNGYNEQFF	TGTGCCACCAGTGGGGGCAGGGTGAACGGGTACAATGAGCAGTTCTTC
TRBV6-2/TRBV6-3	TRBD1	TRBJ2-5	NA	CASSLGQFQYF	TGTGCCAGCAGTCTGGGACAGTTCCAGTACTTC
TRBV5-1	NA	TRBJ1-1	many	CASVGAGMNTEAFF	TGCGCCAGCGTTGGGGCAGGGATGAACACTGAAGCTTTCTTT
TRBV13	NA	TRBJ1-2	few	CASSLVVRQAIDGYTF	TGTGCCAGCAGCTTAGTAGTACGGCAGGCAATAGATGGCTACACCTTC
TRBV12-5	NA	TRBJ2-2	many	CASGPPGHRNTGELFF	TGTGCTAGTGGTCCACCCGGGCACAGGAACACCGGGGAGCTGTTTTTT
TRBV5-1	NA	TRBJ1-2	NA	CASTPGGGRACGYTF	TGCGCCAGCACCCCGGGCGGGGGGCGTGCCTGTGGCTACACCTTC
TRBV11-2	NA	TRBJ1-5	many	CASSLSRGHQPQHF	TGTGCCAGCAGCTTAAGCCGAGGTCATCAGCCCCAGCATTTT
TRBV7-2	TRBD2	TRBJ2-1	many	CASSFSTSGRAISEQFF	TGTGCCAGCAGCTTTTCGACTAGCGGGAGGGCCATAAGTGAGCAGTTCTTC
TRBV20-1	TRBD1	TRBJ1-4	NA	CSARTGNEKLFF	TGCAGTGCTAGGACAGGGAATGAAAAACTGTTTTTT
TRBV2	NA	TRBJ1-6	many	CASSGGGGNSPLHF	TGTGCCAGCAGTGGTGGGGGGGGGAATTCACCCCTCCACTTT
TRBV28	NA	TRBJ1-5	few	CASSLEIQPQHF	TGTGCCAGCAGTCTAGAAATTCAGCCCCAGCATTTT
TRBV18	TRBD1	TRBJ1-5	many	CASSPPDRAPQHF	TGTGCCAGCTCACCTCCAGACAGGGCGCCCCAGCATTTT